This T cell receptor beta chain was observed in a study of T cells in localized non-small cell lung cancer. The repertoire was sequenced with immunoSEQ multiplex PCR; TCRdb's copy has only in-frame clones and lacks some. The repertoire consists of about 48,000 clones, with roughly 77% occurring once and the leading ten covering about a sixth. The germline V gene has CDR1 MDHEN and CDR2 SYDVKM. The CDR3 contains 14 residues. Deletions cut 4 bases from V and 0 bases from J, with 7 bases between. The J gene is TRBJ2-1, the V gene TRBV28, with D tentatively TRBD2 (5 bases). The origin of this receptor is a man aged 40 to 70 with stage I squamous cell lung carcinoma. Sequencing was performed on peripheral blood, taken before any cancer treatment. The CDR3 region is CASSSGSSYNEQFF. CDR3 DNA: TGTGCCAGCAGTTCGGGGAGCTCCTACAATGAGCAGTTCTTC.